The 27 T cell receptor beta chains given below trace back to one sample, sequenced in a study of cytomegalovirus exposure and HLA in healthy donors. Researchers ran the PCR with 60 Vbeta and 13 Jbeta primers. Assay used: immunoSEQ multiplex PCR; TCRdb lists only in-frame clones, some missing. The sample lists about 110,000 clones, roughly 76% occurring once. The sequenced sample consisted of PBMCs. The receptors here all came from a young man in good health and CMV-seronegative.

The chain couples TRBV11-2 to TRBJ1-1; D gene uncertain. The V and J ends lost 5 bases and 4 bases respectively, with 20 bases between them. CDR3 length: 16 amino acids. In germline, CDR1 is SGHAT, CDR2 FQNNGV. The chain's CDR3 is CASSPHQVLTSTEAFF. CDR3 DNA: TGTGCCAGCAGCCCCCATCAGGTCCTAACGAGCACTGAAGCTTTCTTT.

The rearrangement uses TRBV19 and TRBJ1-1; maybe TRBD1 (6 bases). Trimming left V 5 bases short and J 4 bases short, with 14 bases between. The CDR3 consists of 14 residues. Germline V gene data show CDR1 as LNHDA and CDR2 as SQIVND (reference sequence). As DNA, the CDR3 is TGTGCCAGTAGTTACCTGGGGGCGCCCACTGAAGCTTTCTTT. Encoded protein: CASSYLGAPTEAFF.

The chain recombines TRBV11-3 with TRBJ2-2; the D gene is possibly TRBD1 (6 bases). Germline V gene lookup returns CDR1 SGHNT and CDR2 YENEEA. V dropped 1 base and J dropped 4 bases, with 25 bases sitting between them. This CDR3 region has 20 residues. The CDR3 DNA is TGTGCCAGCAGCTTAGTCCCCACCGGGACAACTTCGAACCGCACCGGGGAGCTGTTTTTT. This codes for CASSLVPTGTTSNRTGELFF.

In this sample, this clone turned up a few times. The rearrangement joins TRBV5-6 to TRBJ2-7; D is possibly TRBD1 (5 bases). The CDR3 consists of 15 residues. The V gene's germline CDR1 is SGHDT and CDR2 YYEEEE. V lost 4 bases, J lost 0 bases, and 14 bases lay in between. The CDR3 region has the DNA TGTGCCAGCAGCCCCTACCAGGGTGTCTCCTACGAGCAGTACTTC. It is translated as CASSPYQGVSYEQYF.

As DNA, the CDR3 is TGTGCCAGCAGCTTACGGACGGACTTTAATGAAAAACTGTTTTTT. Its protein product is CASSLRTDFNEKLFF. The V and J genes are TRBV11-2 and TRBJ1-4; D unclear. The V end was cut by 2 bases, the J end by 4 bases, with 11 bases between. CDR3 length: 15 residues. CDR1 and CDR2 (germline): SGHAT, FQNNGV.

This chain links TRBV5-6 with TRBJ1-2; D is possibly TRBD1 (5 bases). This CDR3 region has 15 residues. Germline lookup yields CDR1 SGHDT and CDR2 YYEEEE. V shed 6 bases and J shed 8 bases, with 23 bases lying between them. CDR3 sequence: CASNKEDPRVGGYTF. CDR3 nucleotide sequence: TGTGCCAGCAACAAAGAAGATCCCAGGGTCGGCGGCTACACCTTC.

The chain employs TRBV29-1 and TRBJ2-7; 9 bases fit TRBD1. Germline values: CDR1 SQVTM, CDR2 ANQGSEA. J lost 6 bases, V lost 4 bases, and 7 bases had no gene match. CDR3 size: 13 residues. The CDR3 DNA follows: TGCAGCGTTGGATGGACAGGGGTTAGCGAGCAGTACTTC. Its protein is CSVGWTGVSEQYF.

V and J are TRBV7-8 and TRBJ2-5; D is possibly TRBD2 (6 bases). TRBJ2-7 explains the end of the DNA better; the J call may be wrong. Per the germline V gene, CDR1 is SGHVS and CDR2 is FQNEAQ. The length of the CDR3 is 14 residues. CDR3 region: CASSYGTASYEQYF. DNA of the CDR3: TGTGCCAGCAGCTACGGGACTGCCTCCTACGAGCAGTACTTC.

The CDR3 coding sequence is TGTGCCAGAGGGAGGATTGAAGACAGCGAATACACCGGGGAGCTGTTTTTT. This encodes CARGRIEDSEYTGELFF. The chain couples TRBV28 to TRBJ2-2; D is perhaps TRBD2 (6 bases). CDR3 length: 17 amino acids. The germline V and J ends were trimmed by 9 bases and 3 bases, with 23 bases remaining between them. Germline V gives CDR1 MDHEN, CDR2 SYDVKM.

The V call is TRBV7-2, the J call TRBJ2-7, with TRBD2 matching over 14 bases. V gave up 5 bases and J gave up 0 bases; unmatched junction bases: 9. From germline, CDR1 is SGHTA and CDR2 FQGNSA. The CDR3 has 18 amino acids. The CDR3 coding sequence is TGTGCCAGCAGCCAGCCGGGACTAGCGGGGGAATCCTCCTACGAGCAGTACTTC. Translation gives CASSQPGLAGESSYEQYF.

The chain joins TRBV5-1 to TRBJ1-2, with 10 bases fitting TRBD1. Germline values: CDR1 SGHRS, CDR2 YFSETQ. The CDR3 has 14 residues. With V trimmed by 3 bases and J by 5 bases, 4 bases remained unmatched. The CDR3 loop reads CASSSSGQGYGYTF. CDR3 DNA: TGCGCCAGCAGCTCCTCGGGACAGGGGTATGGCTACACCTTC.

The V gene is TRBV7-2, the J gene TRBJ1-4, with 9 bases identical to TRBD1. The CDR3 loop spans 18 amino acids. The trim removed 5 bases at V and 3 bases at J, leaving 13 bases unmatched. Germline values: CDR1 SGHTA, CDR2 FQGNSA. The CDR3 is CASSPHGTGIPSNEKLFF. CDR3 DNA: TGTGCCAGCAGCCCCCACGGGACAGGGATCCCGTCTAATGAAAAACTGTTTTTT.

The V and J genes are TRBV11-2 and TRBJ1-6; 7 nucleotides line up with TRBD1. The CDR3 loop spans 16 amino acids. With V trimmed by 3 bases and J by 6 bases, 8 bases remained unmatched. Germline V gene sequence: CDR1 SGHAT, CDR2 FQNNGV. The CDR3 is CASSFRGNFGNSPLHF. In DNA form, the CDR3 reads TGTGCCAGCAGCTTCAGGGGGAACTTTGGTAATTCACCCCTCCACTTT.

CDR3 nucleotide sequence: TGTGCCAGCAGCGTCGCGGGGGGGGGCACAGATACGCAGTATTTT. This sequence encodes CASSVAGGGTDTQYF. The V gene is TRBV5-4, the J gene TRBJ2-3, with 9 bases aligning to TRBD2. Germline CDR1 and CDR2: SGHNT and YYREEE (reference sequence). Trimming took 4 bases from V and 1 from J; bases not matched to a gene: 4. CDR3 size: 15 residues.

The CDR3 loop reads CASSLGQSSTDTQYF. CDR3 DNA: TGTGCCAGCAGCCTAGGACAATCTAGCACAGATACGCAGTATTTT. The gene calls are TRBV7-3 and TRBJ2-3; D may be TRBD1 (5 bases). Germline CDR1 SGHTA, CDR2 FQGTGA. The V and J ends lost 5 bases and 0 bases respectively, with 12 bases between them. The CDR3 covers 15 residues.

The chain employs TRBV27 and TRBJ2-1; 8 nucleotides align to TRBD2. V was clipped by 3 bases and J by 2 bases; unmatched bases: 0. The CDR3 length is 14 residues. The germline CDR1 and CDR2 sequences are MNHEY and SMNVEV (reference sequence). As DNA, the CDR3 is TGTGCCAGCAGTTTCGGGGGGGCCTACAATGAGCAGTTCTTC. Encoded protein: CASSFGGAYNEQFF.

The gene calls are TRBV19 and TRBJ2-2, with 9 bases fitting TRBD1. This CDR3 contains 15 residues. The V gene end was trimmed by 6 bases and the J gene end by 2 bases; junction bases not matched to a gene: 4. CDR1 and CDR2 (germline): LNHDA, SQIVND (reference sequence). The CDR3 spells CASRVGQGNTGELFF. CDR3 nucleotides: TGTGCCAGTAGGGTGGGACAGGGAAACACCGGGGAGCTGTTTTTT.

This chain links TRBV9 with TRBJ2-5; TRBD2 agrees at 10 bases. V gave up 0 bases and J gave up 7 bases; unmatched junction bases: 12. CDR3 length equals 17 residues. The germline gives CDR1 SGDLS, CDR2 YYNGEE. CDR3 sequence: CASSVAPSGGEGGTQYF. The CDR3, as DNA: TGTGCCAGCAGCGTAGCTCCTAGCGGGGGAGAGGGGGGGACCCAGTACTTC.

The CDR3: CASSPRSQTGNTIYF. CDR3 DNA: TGTGCCAGCTCACCTCGATCACAAACTGGAAACACCATATATTTT. This chain uses TRBV18 with TRBJ1-3; D gene ambiguous. Germline assignment: CDR1 KGHSH and CDR2 LQKENI. The CDR3 consists of 15 residues. V lost 3 bases and J 2 bases, leaving 11 bases between the germline ends.

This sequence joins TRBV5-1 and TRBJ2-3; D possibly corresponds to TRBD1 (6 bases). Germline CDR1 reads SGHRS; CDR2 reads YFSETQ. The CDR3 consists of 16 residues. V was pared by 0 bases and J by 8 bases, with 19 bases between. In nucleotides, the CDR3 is TGCGCCAGCAGCTTGGGAAGGGGGACCCCTATTGGTACGCAGTATTTT. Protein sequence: CASSLGRGTPIGTQYF.

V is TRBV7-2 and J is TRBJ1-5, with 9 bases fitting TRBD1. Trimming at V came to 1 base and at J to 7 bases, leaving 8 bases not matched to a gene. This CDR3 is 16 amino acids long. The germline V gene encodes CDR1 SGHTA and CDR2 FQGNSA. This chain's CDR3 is CASSLVETGGRQPQHF. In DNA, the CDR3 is TGTGCCAGCAGCTTAGTTGAGACAGGGGGACGACAGCCCCAGCATTTT.

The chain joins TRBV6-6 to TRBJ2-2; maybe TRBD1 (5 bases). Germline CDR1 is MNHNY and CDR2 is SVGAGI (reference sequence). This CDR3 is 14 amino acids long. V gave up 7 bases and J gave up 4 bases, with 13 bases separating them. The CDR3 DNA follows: TGTGCCAGCACCACCGACAGCCCCACCGGGGAGCTGTTTTTT. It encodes CASTTDSPTGELFF.

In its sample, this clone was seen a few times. CDR3 protein: CASRRGTGIPVNTEAFF. CDR3 nucleotide sequence: TGTGCCAGCAGGCGTGGGACAGGGATCCCAGTAAACACTGAAGCTTTCTTT. The rearrangement links TRBV2 to TRBJ1-1; 9 bases fit TRBD1. This CDR3 region has 17 residues. The V and J ends lost 6 bases and 2 bases, in that order; junction bases with no gene match: 13. CDR1 and CDR2 (germline): SNHLY, FYNNEI.

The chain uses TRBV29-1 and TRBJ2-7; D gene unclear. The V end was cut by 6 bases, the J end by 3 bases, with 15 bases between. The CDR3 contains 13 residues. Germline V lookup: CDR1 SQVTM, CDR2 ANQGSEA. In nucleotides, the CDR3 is TGCAGCGTCCACGGAGTCGGCATCTACGAGCAGTACTTC. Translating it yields CSVHGVGIYEQYF.

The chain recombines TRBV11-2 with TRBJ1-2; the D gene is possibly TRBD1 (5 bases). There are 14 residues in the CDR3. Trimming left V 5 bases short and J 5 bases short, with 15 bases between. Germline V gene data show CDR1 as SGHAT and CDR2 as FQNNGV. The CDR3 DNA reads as TGTGCCAGCAGCCCCCTTCGGGGGAGGTATGGCTACACCTTC. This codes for CASSPLRGRYGYTF.

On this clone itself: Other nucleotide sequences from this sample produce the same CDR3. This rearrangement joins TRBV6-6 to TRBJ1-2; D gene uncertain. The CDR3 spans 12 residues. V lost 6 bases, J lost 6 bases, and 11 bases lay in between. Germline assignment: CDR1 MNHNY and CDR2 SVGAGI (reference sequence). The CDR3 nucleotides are TGTGCCAGCAGCCTCAGAATTCATGGCTACACCTTC. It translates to CASSLRIHGYTF.

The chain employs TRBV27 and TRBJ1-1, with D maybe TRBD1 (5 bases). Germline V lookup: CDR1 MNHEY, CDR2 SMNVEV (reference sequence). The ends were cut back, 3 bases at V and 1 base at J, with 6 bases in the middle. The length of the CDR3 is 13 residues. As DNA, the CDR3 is TGTGCCAGCAGTTTGCAGGGGAACACTGAAGCTTTCTTT. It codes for CASSLQGNTEAFF.